The 6 T cell receptor beta chains in this list originate from one sample, sequenced in a study of tumour-infiltrating T cells in Burkitt lymphoma (dated by TCRdb to 2018 to 2020). The library came from the immunoSEQ multiplex PCR assay. Sourced from immuneACCESS, this table was stored by TCRdb with only in-frame sequences that have V and J called. A share of the clones is absent; for the studies checked, an unresolved V gene accounts for under half, and the remainder has no known explanation. This sample comprises 4,000 to 5,000 clones, approximately 16% of them detected only once. Roughly 15% of the sample goes to the ten largest clones. Sequenced material: tumor tissue. The origin of the receptors is a human donor with diffuse large B-cell lymphoma. Some clones in this sample may be carry-over from other donors' samples.

This chain links TRBV6-6 with TRBJ2-2; D uncertain. The length of the CDR3 is 14 residues. Trimming pared 0 bases from V and 7 bases from J, leaving 9 bases between. Per the germline V gene, CDR1 is MNHNY and CDR2 is SVGAGI (reference sequence). The CDR3 nucleotides are TGTGCCAGCAGTTACTCCGATGGGATCGGGGAGCTGTTTTTT. Protein product: CASSYSDGIGELFF.

The V and J genes are TRBV6-5 and TRBJ1-1; the match to TRBD1 covers 10 bases. Trimming cost V 8 bases and J 3 bases; bases outside gene matches: 3. CDR3 length: 13 residues. The germline CDR1 and CDR2 sequences are MNHEY and SVGAGI. CDR3: CASQGQGYTEAFF. The CDR3 bases are TGTGCCAGCCAGGGACAGGGGTACACTGAAGCTTTCTTT.

This clone was seen a few times. At one boundary the junction diverges from the germline segment, which might be a read error. J is TRBJ2-5 and V is TRBV15; 7 bases agree with TRBD1. The germline V gene has CDR1 LNHNV and CDR2 YYDKDF (reference sequence). The CDR3 loop spans 13 amino acids. The CDR3 region is CATSIDREETRYF. CDR3 nucleotides: TGTGCCACCAGTATAGACAGGGAAGAGACCCGGTACTTC.

The chain employs TRBV6-5 and TRBJ2-1, with D perhaps matching TRBD2 (6 bases). The V and J ends lost 1 base and 0 bases respectively, with 10 bases between them. CDR3 length: 16 residues. Germline V gives CDR1 MNHEY, CDR2 SVGAGI. CDR3 amino acids: CASSYLRGPSYNEQFF. CDR3 in DNA: TGTGCCAGCAGTTACTTGCGGGGACCCTCCTACAATGAGCAGTTCTTC.

This clone was seen more than once but under ten times. The CDR3 coding sequence is TGCGCCAGCAGCCAGACAGTGAGAAATCAGCCCCAGCATTTT. This translates into CASSQTVRNQPQHF. V and J are TRBV4-3 and TRBJ1-5; weak D call: TRBD1 (5 bases). The CDR3 totals 14 residues. Trimming removed 3 bases at V and 4 bases at J, with 10 bases between. Germline lookup yields CDR1 LGHNA and CDR2 YSLEER.

Regarding this clone: Since a much larger clone is just one base distant, this may be a read error. Other DNA sequences of this sample code for an identical CDR3. V and J are TRBV28 and TRBJ2-2; 9 positions match TRBD1. CDR3 length: 14 residues. Germline values: CDR1 MDHEN, CDR2 SYDVKM. This CDR3 is CASRIQGAGGELFF. The DNA for the CDR3 is TGTGCCAGCAGGATACAGGGGGCCGGCGGGGAGCTATTTTTT.